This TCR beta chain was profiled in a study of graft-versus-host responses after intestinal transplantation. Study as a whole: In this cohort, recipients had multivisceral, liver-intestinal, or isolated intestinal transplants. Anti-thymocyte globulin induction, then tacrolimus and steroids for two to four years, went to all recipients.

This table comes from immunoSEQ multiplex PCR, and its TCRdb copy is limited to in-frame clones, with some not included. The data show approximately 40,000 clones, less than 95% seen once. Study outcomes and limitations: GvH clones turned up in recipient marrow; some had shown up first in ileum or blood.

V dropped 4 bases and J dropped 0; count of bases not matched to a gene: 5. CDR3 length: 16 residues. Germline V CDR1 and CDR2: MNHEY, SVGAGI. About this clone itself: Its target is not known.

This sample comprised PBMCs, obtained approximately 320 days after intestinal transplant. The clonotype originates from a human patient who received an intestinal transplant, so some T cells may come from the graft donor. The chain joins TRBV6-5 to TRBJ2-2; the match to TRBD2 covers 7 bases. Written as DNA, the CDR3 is TGTGCCAGCAGTTTTTCCGGGACTACGAACACCGGGGAGCTGTTTTTT. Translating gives CASSFSGTTNTGELFF.